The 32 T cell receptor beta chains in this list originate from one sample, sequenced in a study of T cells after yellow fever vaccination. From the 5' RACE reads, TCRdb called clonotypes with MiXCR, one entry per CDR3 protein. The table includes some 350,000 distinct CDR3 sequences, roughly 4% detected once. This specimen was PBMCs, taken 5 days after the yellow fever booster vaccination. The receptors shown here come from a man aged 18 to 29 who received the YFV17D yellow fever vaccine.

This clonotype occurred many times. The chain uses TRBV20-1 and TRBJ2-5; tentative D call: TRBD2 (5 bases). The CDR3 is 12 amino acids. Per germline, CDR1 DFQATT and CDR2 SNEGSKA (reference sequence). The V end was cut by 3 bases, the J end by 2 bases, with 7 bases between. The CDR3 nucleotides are TGCAGTGCTAGCAGCGGACAAGAGACCCAGTACTTC. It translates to CSASSGQETQYF.

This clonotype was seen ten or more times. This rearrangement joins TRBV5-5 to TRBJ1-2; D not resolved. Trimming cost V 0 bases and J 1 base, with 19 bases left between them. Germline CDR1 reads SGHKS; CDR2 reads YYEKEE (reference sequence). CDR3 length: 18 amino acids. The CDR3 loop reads CASSLDQRGAVFNYGYTF. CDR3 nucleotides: TGTGCCAGCAGCTTGGATCAGCGGGGTGCCGTTTTTAACTATGGCTACACCTTC. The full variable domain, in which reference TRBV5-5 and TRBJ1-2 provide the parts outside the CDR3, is DAGVTQSPTHLIKTRGQQVTLRCSPISGHKSVSWYQQVLGQGPQFIFQYYEKEERGRGNFPDRFSARQFPNYSSELNVNALLLGDSALYLCASSLDQRGAVFNYGYTFGSGTRLTVV.

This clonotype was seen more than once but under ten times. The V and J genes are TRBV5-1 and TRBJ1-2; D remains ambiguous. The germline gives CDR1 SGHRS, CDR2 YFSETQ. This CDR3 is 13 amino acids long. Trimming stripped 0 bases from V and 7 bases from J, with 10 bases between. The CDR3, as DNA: TGCGCCAGCAGCTTGGACAGTACAAGTGGCTACACCTTC. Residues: CASSLDSTSGYTF.

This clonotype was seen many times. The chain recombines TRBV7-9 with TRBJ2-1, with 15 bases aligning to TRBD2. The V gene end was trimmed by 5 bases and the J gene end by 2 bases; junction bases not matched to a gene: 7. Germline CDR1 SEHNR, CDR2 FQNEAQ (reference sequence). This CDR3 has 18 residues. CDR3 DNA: TGTGCCAGCAGCACTGGGACTAGCGGGGGGCCTACCTACAATGAGCAGTTCTTC. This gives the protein CASSTGTSGGPTYNEQFF.

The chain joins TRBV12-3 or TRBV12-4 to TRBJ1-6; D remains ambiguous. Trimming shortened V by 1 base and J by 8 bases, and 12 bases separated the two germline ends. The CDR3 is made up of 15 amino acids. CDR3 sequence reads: CASSLGVGLDSPLHF. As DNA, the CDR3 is TGTGCCAGCAGTTTAGGTGTAGGGTTGGATTCACCCCTCCACTTT.

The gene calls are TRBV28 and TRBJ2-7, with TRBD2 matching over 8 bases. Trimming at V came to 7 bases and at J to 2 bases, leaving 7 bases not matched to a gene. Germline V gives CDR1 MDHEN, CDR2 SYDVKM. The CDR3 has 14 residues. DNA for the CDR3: TGTGCCAGCAACTCGGGGGGGCGAGCCTACGAGCAGTACGTC. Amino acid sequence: CASNSGGRAYEQYV.

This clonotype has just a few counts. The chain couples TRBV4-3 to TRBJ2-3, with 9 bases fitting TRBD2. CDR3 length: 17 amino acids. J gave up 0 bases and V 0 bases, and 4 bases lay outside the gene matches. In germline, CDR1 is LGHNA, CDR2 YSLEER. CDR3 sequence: CASSQEALAGSTDTQYF. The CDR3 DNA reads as TGCGCCAGCAGCCAAGAAGCGCTAGCGGGGAGCACAGATACGCAGTATTTT.

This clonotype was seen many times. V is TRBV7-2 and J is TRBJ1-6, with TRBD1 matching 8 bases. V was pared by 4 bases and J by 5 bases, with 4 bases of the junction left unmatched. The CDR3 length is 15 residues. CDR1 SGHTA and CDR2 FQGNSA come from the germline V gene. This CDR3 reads CASSSGTGHNSPLHF. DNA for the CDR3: TGTGCCAGCAGCTCCGGGACAGGACATAATTCACCCCTCCACTTT.

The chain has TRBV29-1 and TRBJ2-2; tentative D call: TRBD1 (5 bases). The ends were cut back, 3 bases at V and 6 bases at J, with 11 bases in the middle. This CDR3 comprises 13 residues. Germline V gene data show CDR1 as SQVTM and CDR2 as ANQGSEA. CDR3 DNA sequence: TGCAGCGTTGAGTGGCGCAGGGCCGGGGAGCTGTTTTTT. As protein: CSVEWRRAGELFF.

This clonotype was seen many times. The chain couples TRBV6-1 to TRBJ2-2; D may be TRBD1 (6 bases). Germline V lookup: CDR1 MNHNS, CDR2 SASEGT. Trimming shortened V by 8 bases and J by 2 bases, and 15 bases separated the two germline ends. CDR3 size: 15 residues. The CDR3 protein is CASGRAGVNTGELFF. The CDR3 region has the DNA TGTGCCAGCGGGCGGGCAGGGGTAAACACCGGGGAGCTGTTTTTT.

The CDR3 sequence: CASSVGQAEGGQPQHF. The CDR3 DNA is TGTGCCAGCAGTGTGGGACAAGCCGAGGGAGGACAGCCCCAGCATTTT. The V call is TRBV6-1, the J call TRBJ1-5, with D perhaps matching TRBD1 (6 bases). The V and J ends lost 4 bases and 7 bases respectively, with 20 bases between them. The CDR3 covers 16 residues. Germline V gene data show CDR1 as MNHNS and CDR2 as SASEGT.

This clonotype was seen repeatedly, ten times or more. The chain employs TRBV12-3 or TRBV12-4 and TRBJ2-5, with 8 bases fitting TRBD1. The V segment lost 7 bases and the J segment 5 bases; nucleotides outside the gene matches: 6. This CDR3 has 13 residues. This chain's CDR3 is CASMDRAPETQYF. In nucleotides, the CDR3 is TGTGCCAGCATGGACAGGGCACCCGAGACCCAGTACTTC.

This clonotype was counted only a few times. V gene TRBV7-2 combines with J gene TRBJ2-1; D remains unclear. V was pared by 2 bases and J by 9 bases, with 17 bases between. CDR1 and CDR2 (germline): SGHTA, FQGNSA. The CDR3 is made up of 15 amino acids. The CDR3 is CASSLRAISFGEQFF. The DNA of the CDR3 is TGTGCCAGCAGCTTAAGGGCAATCAGCTTTGGTGAGCAGTTCTTC.

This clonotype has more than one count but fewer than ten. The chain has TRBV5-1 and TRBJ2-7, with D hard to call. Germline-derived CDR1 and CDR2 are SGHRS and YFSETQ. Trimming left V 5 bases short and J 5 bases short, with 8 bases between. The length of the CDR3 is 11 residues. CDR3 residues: CASSYSNEQYF. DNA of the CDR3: TGCGCCAGCAGTTATTCAAACGAGCAGTACTTC.

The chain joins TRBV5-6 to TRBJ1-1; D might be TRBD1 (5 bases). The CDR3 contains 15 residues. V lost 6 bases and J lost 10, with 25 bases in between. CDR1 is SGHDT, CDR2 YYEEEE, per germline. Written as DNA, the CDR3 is TGTGCCAGCACTTATGCGCCAGGGCCAACCGGGGGAGCTTTCTTT. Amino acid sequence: CASTYAPGPTGGAFF. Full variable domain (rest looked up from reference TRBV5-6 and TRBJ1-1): DAGVTQSPTHLIKTRGQQVTLRCSPKSGHDTVSWYQQALGQGPQFIFQYYEEEERQRGNFPDRFSGHQFPNYSSELNVNALLLGDSALYLCASTYAPGPTGGAFFGQGTRLTVV.

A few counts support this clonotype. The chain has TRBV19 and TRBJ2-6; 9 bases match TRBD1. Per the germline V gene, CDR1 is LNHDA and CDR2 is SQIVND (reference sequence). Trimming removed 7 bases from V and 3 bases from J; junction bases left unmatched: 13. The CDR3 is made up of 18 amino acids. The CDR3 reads CASKRGRDREHGANVLTF. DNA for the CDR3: TGTGCCAGTAAACGGGGGCGGGACAGGGAACATGGGGCCAACGTCCTGACTTTC.

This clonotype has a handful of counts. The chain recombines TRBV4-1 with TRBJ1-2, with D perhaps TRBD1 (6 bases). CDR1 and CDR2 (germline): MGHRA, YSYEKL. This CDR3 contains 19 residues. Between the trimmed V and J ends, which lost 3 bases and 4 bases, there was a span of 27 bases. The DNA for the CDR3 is TGCGCCAGCAGCCAGGTCGCAAGTAGAGTAAGGACAGTGGGCTATGGCTACACCTTC. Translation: CASSQVASRVRTVGYGYTF.

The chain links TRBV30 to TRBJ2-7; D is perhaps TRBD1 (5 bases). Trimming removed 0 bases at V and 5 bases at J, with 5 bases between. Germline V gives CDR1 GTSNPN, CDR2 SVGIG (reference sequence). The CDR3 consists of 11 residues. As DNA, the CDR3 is TGTGCCTGGAGTGTAGGGGACGAGCAGTACTTC. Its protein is CAWSVGDEQYF.

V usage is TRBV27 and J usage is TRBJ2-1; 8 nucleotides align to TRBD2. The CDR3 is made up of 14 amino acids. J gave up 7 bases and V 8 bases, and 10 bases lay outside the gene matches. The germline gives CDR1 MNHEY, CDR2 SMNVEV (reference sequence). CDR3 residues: CASGEISGANEQFF. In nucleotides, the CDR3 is TGTGCCAGCGGAGAAATTAGCGGGGCTAATGAGCAGTTCTTC.

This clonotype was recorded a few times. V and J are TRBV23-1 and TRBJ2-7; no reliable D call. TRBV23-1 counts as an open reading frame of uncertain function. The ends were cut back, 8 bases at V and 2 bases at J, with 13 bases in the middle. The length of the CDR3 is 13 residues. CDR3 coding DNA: TGCGCCAGCCCCCCACCGAAAGCCTACGAGCAGTACGTC. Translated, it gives CASPPPKAYEQYV.

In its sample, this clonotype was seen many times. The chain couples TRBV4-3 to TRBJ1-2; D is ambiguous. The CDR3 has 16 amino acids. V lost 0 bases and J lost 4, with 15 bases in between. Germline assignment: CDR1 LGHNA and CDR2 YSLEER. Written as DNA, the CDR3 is TGCGCCAGCAGCCAAGATCTCCTAACAGCCGTCTATGGCTACACCTTC. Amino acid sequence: CASSQDLLTAVYGYTF.

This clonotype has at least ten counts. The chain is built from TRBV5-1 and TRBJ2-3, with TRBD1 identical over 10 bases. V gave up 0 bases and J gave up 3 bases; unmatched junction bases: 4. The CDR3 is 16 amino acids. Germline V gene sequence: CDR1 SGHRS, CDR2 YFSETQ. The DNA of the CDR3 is TGCGCCAGCAGCTTGGACAGGACAGGGGGGACAGATACGCAGTATTTT. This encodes CASSLDRTGGTDTQYF.

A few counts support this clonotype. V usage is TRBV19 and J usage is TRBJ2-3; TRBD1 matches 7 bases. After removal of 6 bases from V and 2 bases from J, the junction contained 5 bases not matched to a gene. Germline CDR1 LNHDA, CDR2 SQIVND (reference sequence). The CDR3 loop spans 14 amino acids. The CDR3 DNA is TGTGCCAGTAGGACCACAGGGGTCACAGATACGCAGTATTTT. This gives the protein CASRTTGVTDTQYF. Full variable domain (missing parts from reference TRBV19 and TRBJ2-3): DGGITQSPKYLFRKEGQNVTLSCEQNLNHDAMYWYRQDPGQGLRLIYYSQIVNDFQKGDIAEGYSVSREKKESFPLTVTSAQKNPTAFYLCASRTTGVTDTQYFGPGTRLTVL.

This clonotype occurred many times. Written as DNA, the CDR3 is TGCGCCAGCAGCGATAGCGGGGGCGACGAACCCGGGGAGCTGTTTTTT. Translation: CASSDSGGDEPGELFF. The V and J genes are TRBV4-1 and TRBJ2-2, with 9 bases matching TRBD2. Unmatched junction bases numbered 10, after V lost 5 bases and J lost 6 bases. The CDR3 covers 16 residues. Germline values: CDR1 MGHRA, CDR2 YSYEKL.

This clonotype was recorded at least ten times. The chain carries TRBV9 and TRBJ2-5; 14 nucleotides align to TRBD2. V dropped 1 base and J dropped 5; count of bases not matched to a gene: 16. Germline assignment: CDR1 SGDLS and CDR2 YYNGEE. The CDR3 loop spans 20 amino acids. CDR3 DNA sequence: TGTGCCAGCAGCGTAACCGGGACTAGCGGGGGTTCGATTAGCTCGGAGACCCAGTACTTC. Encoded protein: CASSVTGTSGGSISSETQYF.

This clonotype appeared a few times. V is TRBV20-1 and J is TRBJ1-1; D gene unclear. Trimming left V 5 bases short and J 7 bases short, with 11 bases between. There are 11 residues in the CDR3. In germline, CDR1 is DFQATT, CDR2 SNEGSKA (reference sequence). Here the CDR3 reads CSAFSWGEAFF. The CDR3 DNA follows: TGCAGTGCTTTTTCGTGGGGTGAAGCTTTCTTT.

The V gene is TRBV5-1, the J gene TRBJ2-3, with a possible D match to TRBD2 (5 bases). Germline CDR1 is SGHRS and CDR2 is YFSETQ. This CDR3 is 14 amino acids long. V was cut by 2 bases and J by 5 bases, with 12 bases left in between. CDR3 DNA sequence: TGCGCCAGCAGCTTTGGCCCTCGGGGAGATACGCAGTATTTT. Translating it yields CASSFGPRGDTQYF.

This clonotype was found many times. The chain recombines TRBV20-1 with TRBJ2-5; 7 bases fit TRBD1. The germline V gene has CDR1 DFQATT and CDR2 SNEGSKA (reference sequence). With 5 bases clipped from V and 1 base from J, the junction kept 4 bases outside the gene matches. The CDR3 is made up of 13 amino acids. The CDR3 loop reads CSASRDSQETQYF. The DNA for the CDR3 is TGCAGTGCTTCTCGGGACAGCCAAGAGACCCAGTACTTC.

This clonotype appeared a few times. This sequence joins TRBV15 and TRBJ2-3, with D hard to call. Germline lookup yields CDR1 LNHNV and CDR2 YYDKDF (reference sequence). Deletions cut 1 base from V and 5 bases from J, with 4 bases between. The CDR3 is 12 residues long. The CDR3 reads CATSRARDTQYF. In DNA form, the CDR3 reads TGTGCCACCAGCAGAGCGAGAGATACGCAGTATTTT.

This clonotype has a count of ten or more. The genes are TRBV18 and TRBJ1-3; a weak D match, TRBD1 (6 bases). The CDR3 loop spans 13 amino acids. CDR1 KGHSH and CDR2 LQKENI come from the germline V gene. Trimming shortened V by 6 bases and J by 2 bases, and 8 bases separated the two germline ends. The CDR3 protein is CASSRDTGNTIYF. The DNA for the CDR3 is TGTGCCAGCTCGCGGGACACTGGAAACACCATATATTTT.

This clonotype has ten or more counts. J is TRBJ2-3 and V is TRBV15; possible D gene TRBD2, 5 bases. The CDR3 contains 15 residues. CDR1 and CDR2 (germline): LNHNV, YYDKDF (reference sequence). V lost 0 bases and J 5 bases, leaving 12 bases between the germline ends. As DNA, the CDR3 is TGTGCCACCAGCAGAGATAGGACTCTCGGAGATACGCAGTATTTT. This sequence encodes CATSRDRTLGDTQYF.

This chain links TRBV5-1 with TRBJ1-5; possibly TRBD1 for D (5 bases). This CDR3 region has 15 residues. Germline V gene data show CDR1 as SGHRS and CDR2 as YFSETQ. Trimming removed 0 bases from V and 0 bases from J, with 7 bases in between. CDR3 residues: CASSLAGNSNQPQHF. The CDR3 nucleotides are TGCGCCAGCAGCTTGGCAGGGAATAGCAATCAGCCCCAGCATTTT.